Listed below are T cell receptor beta chains from one sample, sequenced in a study of blood T cell repertoires in COVID-19. The assay was immunoSEQ multiplex PCR, and TCRdb's table has in-frame clones only and misses some. The sample holds about 250,000 clones, approximately 86% seen once. The sample taken for sequencing was peripheral blood. Source of these receptors: a woman aged 25-40 years with acute or convalescent COVID-19. CDR3s include the opening cysteine and the closing phenylalanine or tryptophan. D genes are given only for firm matches. The listing skips clone size in some rows; elsewhere it reads once, few, many or a size class.

clone_size | d_call | j_call | v_call | cdr3_nt | cdr3_aa
NA | NA | TRBJ1-2 | TRBV7-6 | TGTGCCAGCAGCTTAGACACCTATGGCTACACCTTC | CASSLDTYGYTF
few | NA | TRBJ2-3 | TRBV11-2 | TGTGCCAGCAGCTTAGCCAACGCCTACTACCAACCAGATACGCAGTATTTT | CASSLANAYYQPDTQYF
NA | TRBD2 | TRBJ2-3 | TRBV23-1 | TGCGCCAGCAGTACTAGCGGGAGGGAAACCAGCACAGATACGCAGTATTTT | CASSTSGRETSTDTQYF
NA | NA | TRBJ2-3 | TRBV7-9 | TGTGCCAGCAGCTTATCGAGGGATACGCAGTATTTT | CASSLSRDTQYF
NA | NA | TRBJ1-2 | TRBV9 | TGTGCCAGCAGCACCGGTGCGGGGTTTAGTGGCTACACCTTC | CASSTGAGFSGYTF
NA | NA | TRBJ1-6 | TRBV6-5 | TGTGCCAGCAGTTACGACAACTCCTATAATTCACCCCTCCACTTT | CASSYDNSYNSPLHF
NA | TRBD2 | TRBJ2-4 | TRBV4-3 | TGCGCCAGCAGCCAAGTCCTGGGTCGACTAGCGGGAGAGGAGGCCAAAAACATTCAGTACTTC | CASSQVLGRLAGEEAKNIQYF
NA | NA | TRBJ2-5 | TRBV24-1 | TGTGCCACCAGTGGTAGGGACTCACTTACTCAAGAGACCCAGTACTTC | CATSGRDSLTQETQYF
NA | TRBD1 | TRBJ1-5 | TRBV19 | TGTGCCTCAATCCCAGGGGGCTCCAATCAGCCCCAGCATTTT | CASIPGGSNQPQHF
few | TRBD1 | TRBJ2-3 | TRBV30 | TGTGCCTGGAGTCCCGGGACAGGGTTTACAGATACGCAGTATTTT | CAWSPGTGFTDTQYF
once | TRBD1 | TRBJ2-1 | TRBV7-9 | TGTGCCAGCAGCCCTCAAGGACAGGGGGGGAATGAGCAGTTCTTC | CASSPQGQGGNEQFF
NA | TRBD2 | TRBJ2-5 | TRBV7-3 | TGTGCCAGCAGCTCGCGGACTAGCGGGATCCGGGAGACCCAGTACTTC | CASSSRTSGIRETQYF
NA | NA | TRBJ2-7 | TRBV15 | TGTGCCACCAGCAGGCGGTACGGCACAGCTAGCCCTTCTTCCTACGAGCAGTACTTC | CATSRRYGTASPSSYEQYF
once | NA | TRBJ2-2 | TRBV18 | TGTGCCAGCTCACCGTTACAGGGTTACACCGGGGAGCTGTTTTTT | CASSPLQGYTGELFF
NA | TRBD2 | TRBJ2-1 | TRBV20-1 | TGCAGTGCTAGTCCGCCCGGGGGGGTGGTTGGCAATGAGCAGTTCTTC | CSASPPGGVVGNEQFF
NA | NA | TRBJ2-2 | TRBV9 | TGTGCCAGCAGCGTAGGAGGGTCCACCGGGGAGCTGTTTTTT | CASSVGGSTGELFF
NA | NA | TRBJ2-5 | TRBV5-1 | TGCGCCAGCAGCCCCTTCGGAGCGCAAGAGACCCAGTACTTC | CASSPFGAQETQYF
NA | NA | TRBJ1-1 | TRBV7-9 | TGTGCCAGCAGGAATAACCTCCGGGACATGGCACCTTTCTTT | CASRNNLRDMAPFF
NA | TRBD2 | TRBJ2-4 | TRBV19 | TGTGCCAGTAGTATTGGTCCCGTGCTAGCGGGAGTGTTCAAAAACATTCAGTACTTC | CASSIGPVLAGVFKNIQYF
NA | TRBD1 | TRBJ1-5 | TRBV5-6 | TGTGCCAGCAGCCAATTGACAGGGGCCAATCAGCCCCAGCATTTT | CASSQLTGANQPQHF
NA | NA | TRBJ2-2 | TRBV5-1 | TGCGCCAGCAGCTTGGCGCAGCCGGGGGTGCTGTTTTTT | CASSLAQPGVLFF
NA | NA | TRBJ1-2 | TRBV30 | TGTGCCTGGAGGATCGGACAGAGCTACACCTTC | CAWRIGQSYTF
NA | NA | TRBJ2-7 | TRBV24-1 | TGTGCCACCAGTGCCCCGGGAACCTACGAGCAGTACTTC | CATSAPGTYEQYF
NA | TRBD2 | TRBJ2-3 | TRBV6-2/TRBV6-3 | TGTGCCAGCAGTTTTTCGACTAGCGGGGGCACAGATACGCAGTATTTT | CASSFSTSGGTDTQYF
once | NA | TRBJ1-2 | TRBV25-1 | TGTGCCAGCAGTGCAGGAGGTTCACCTGAACCCTACACCTTC | CASSAGGSPEPYTF
NA | NA | TRBJ2-5 | TRBV9 | TGTGCCAGCAGCCGAGGGGACATACTACAAGAGACCCAGTACTTC | CASSRGDILQETQYF
once | NA | TRBJ1-2 | TRBV29-1 | TGCAGCGTTGAAGATCGGGTCGGAAGTGGCTACACCTTC | CSVEDRVGSGYTF
NA | TRBD1 | TRBJ2-5 | TRBV9 | TGTGCCAGCGGGACAGGTCCTAAAGAGACCCAGTACTTC | CASGTGPKETQYF
NA | TRBD1 | TRBJ2-7 | TRBV9 | TGTGCCAGCAGCACGGGACAGGGGGGGAACGAGCAGTACTTC | CASSTGQGGNEQYF
NA | TRBD1 | TRBJ1-2 | TRBV6-5 | TGTGCCAGCCGACCTATCGGGACAGGGGAAGGCTACACCTTC | CASRPIGTGEGYTF
NA | TRBD2 | TRBJ2-3 | TRBV30 | TGTGCCTGGAGTCCCAGGACTAGCGGGAGACAAGATACGCAGTATTTT | CAWSPRTSGRQDTQYF
NA | TRBD1 | TRBJ1-3 | TRBV4-3 | TGCGCCAGCAGCCCGGACAGGGGAGGAATTGGAAACACCATATATTTT | CASSPDRGGIGNTIYF
NA | TRBD2 | TRBJ2-7 | TRBV5-1 | TGCGCCAGCAGCACCGGGACTAGCAGAAACTACGAGCAGTACTTC | CASSTGTSRNYEQYF
NA | TRBD1 | TRBJ1-5 | TRBV30 | TGTGCCTGGAGCGGCGGGACAGTCAAAAGGCAGCCCCAGCATTTT | CAWSGGTVKRQPQHF
NA | TRBD2 | TRBJ2-2 | TRBV9 | TGTGCCCGCCGCGGGCGGGGGGGCGTGCGGGCCGGGGAGCTGTTTTTT | CARRGRGGVRAGELFF
NA | TRBD2 | TRBJ2-2 | TRBV5-1 | TGCGCCAGCAGCCCGGGACTAGACCGGTCCGGGGAGCTGTTTTTT | CASSPGLDRSGELFF
NA | TRBD1 | TRBJ2-7 | TRBV5-4 | TGTGCCAGCAGCAAGGACAGGTGGGGAGAGCAGTACTTC | CASSKDRWGEQYF
NA | TRBD2 | TRBJ2-5 | TRBV9 | TGTGCCAGCAGCGTAAGACTAGCGGGAGGGGAGACCCAGTACTTC | CASSVRLAGGETQYF
NA | TRBD1 | TRBJ1-6 | TRBV19 | TGTGCCAGTAAACCCGGGACAGGGTTCTCACCCCTCCACTTT | CASKPGTGFSPLHF
NA | TRBD2 | TRBJ2-3 | TRBV2 | TGTGCCAGCGGGGAGGGTAGTTGGACAGATACGCAGTATTTT | CASGEGSWTDTQYF
NA | TRBD2 | TRBJ2-5 | TRBV6-1 | TGTGCCAGCAGTGAAGGGGAGGGATGGGAGACCCAGTACTTC | CASSEGEGWETQYF
once | NA | TRBJ2-5 | TRBV18 | TGTGCCAGCTCACCAGGTTACGCCTCGGTGGAGACCCAGTACTTC | CASSPGYASVETQYF
NA | TRBD1 | TRBJ1-2 | TRBV5-5 | TGTGCCAGCAGCTTGGAGTGGGACAGGGAATATGGCTACACCTTC | CASSLEWDREYGYTF
NA | NA | TRBJ1-5 | TRBV19 | TGTGCCAGTACCATAAGCATGGGCGGCAATCAGCCCCAGCATTTT | CASTISMGGNQPQHF
NA | TRBD1 | TRBJ1-2 | TRBV15 | TGTGCCACCAGCATATCACAGGGGATCTATGGCTACACCTTC | CATSISQGIYGYTF
NA | NA | TRBJ1-5 | TRBV23-1 | TGCGCCAGCAGTCTTCTACAGGGCTTCGGCAATCAGCCCCAGCATTTT | CASSLLQGFGNQPQHF
NA | TRBD2 | TRBJ2-2 | TRBV6-6 | TGTGCCAGCAGAGGACTAGCGGGGACCGGGGAGCTGTTTTTT | CASRGLAGTGELFF
NA | NA | TRBJ2-3 | TRBV5-4 | TGTGCCAGCAGCCTCGGGGGTCCTGGGGCCGATACGCAGTATTTT | CASSLGGPGADTQYF
NA | TRBD2 | TRBJ2-3 | TRBV7-6 | TGTGCCAGCAGCTTAGGAGCGGGGTTAGGACCACGCACAGATACGCAGTATTTT | CASSLGAGLGPRTDTQYF
once | TRBD2 | TRBJ2-5 | TRBV29-1 | TGCAGCGTTGAAGATCGAAACAGGGCGACTAGCGGGGCCCTCCAAGAGACCCAGTACTTC | CSVEDRNRATSGALQETQYF
NA | TRBD1 | TRBJ2-1 | TRBV9 | TGTGCCAGCAGCGTAAACTCGGGACAGAGCTACAATGAGCAGTTCTTC | CASSVNSGQSYNEQFF
NA | NA | TRBJ2-5 | TRBV5-6 | TGTGCCAGCAGCTTAGTGGCAGGGGACGAGACCCAGTACTTC | CASSLVAGDETQYF